What follows is one TCR beta chain and its context. These data belong to a study of blood T cell repertoires in COVID-19. Study-level information: Sources were T cells, B-cell-depleted T cells, or PBMCs; the material itself was cDNA or gDNA.

Original data processing: Amplification of reference gene primers was used by the study to estimate nucleated cell counts. The repertoire was sequenced with immunoSEQ multiplex PCR; TCRdb's copy has only in-frame clones and lacks some. D and trimming were read from the DNA, whereas the V and J calls and clone size are those reported in that table. The sample shows 350,000 or so clones, around 88% of them seen only once. This sequence was found in a man aged 25 to 40 with active or convalescent COVID-19. Sequencing used peripheral blood.

CDR3 amino acids: CASSLLLAPEGYTF. CDR3 in DNA: TGTGCCAGCAGCTTATTGTTGGCTCCAGAAGGCTACACCTTC. The V call is TRBV7-2, the J call TRBJ1-2; D remains unclear. V was pared by 2 bases and J by 8 bases, with 15 bases between. From germline, CDR1 is SGHTA and CDR2 FQGNSA. CDR3 length: 14 residues.